This T cell receptor beta chain appears in the sequencing data of a study of B cell selection in AIRE deficiency. Study results and caveats: Of roughly 3,300 shared Treg TCRbeta sequences, 25% to 40% were healthy-donor-only and over 8% patient-only.

Trimming pared 4 bases from V and 4 bases from J, leaving 11 bases between. CDR3 size: 13 residues. Germline V CDR1 and CDR2: LNHDA, SQIVND (reference sequence). To note about this clone: Its matching antigen is unknown.

Method: immunoSEQ multiplex PCR; TCRdb's copy keeps in-frame clones and lacks some. The sample contains some 27,000 clones, around 95% of which appear only once. The sorted conventional CD4 T cells were gated as CD4+CD127+. The source material was CD4+CD127+ conventional T cells sorted from PBMCs. This clonotype originated in a human donor in good health. The chain is built from TRBV19 and TRBJ2-7; D tentatively fits TRBD1 or TRBD2 (5 bases each). CDR3 nucleotide sequence: TGTGCCAGTAGTACAGGGAGTGAGTACGAGCAGTACTTC. It is translated as CASSTGSEYEQYF.